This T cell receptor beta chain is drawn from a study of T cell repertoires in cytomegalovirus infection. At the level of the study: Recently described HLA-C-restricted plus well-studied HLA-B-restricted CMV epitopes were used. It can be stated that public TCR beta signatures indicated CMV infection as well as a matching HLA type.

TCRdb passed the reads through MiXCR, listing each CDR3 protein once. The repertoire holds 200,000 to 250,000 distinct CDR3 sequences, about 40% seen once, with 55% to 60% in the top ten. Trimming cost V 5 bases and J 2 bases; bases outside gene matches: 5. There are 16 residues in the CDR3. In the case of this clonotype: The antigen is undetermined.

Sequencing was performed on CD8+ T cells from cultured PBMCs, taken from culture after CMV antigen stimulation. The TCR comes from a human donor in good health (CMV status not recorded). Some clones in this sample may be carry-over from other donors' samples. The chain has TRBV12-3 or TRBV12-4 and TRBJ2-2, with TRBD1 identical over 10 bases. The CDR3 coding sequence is TGTGCCAGCAGTCCGACAGGGGGCGGTAACACCGGGGAGCTGTTTTTT. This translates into CASSPTGGGNTGELFF.